These T cell receptor beta chains were read from a single sample in a study of T cells in Graves' hyperthyroidism and ophthalmopathy. TCRdb reprocessed the multiplex PCR reads via MiXCR and lists one record per CDR3 protein. The table includes some 320,000 distinct CDR3 sequences, about 13% detected once. The sample taken for sequencing was blood. Receptor source: a woman aged 40 to 50 with Graves' ophthalmopathy. The CDR3 runs from the conserved cysteine through the conserved F or W. The D gene is left open where the match is weak. Part of the rows lack a size; the others show once, few, many or a class for expanded clones.

d_call j_call v_call clone_size cdr3_aa cdr3_nt
TRBD2 TRBJ2-5 TRBV2 few CASSGTSGMRISETQYF TGTGCCAGCAGTGGGACTAGCGGGATGAGGATTTCAGAGACCCAGTACTTC
- TRBJ1-2 TRBV7-9 few CASSYKGNYGYTF TGTGCCAGCAGCTATAAGGGGAACTATGGCTACACCTTC
- TRBJ2-7 TRBV11-1 many CASSLARAADGEQYF TGTGCCAGCAGCTTAGCGCGGGCGGCGGACGGCGAGCAGTACTTC
- TRBJ1-6 TRBV6-1 - CASSTSRSPLHF TGTGCCAGCAGTACCAGCCGTTCACCCCTCCACTTT
- TRBJ2-6 TRBV11-2 many CASSLTTGANVLTF TGTGCCAGCAGCTTAACAACTGGGGCCAACGTCCTGACTTTC
TRBD1 TRBJ1-6 TRBV14 - CASSLRGANSPLHF TGTGCCAGCAGCCTCAGGGGGGCTAATTCACCCCTCCACTTT
- TRBJ1-2 TRBV14 few CASSPRTGFNYGYTF TGTGCCAGCAGCCCGCGAACGGGGTTTAACTATGGCTACACCTTC
- TRBJ1-5 TRBV27 many CASSPAGGIGQPQHF TGTGCCAGCAGTCCCGCGGGGGGGATTGGTCAGCCCCAGCATTTT
- TRBJ1-5 TRBV6-6 many CASSYDGNQPQHF TGTGCCAGCAGTTACGACGGCAATCAGCCCCAGCATTTT
- TRBJ2-3 TRBV27 many CASSPGRGSTDTQYF TGTGCCAGCAGTCCTGGCCGCGGGAGCACAGATACGCAGTATTTT
- TRBJ1-5 TRBV12-3/TRBV12-4 many CASSSEISNQPQHF TGTGCCAGCAGTTCCGAGATTAGCAATCAGCCCCAGCATTTT
- TRBJ2-1 TRBV20-1 - CSASPTVANEQFF TGCAGTGCTAGCCCGACAGTGGCCAATGAGCAGTTCTTC
- TRBJ2-3 TRBV28 - CASSLPPGHTDTQYF TGTGCCAGCAGTTTACCACCCGGGCACACAGATACGCAGTATTTT
- TRBJ1-2 TRBV19 few CASSSPAGNFYGYTF TGTGCCAGTAGTAGCCCGGCAGGGAATTTCTATGGCTACACCTTC
TRBD2 TRBJ2-5 TRBV29-1 many CSSGGETQYF TGCAGCTCGGGAGGGGAGACCCAGTACTTC
- TRBJ2-1 TRBV18 many CASSPLQTYNEQFF TGTGCCAGCTCACCACTGCAGACCTACAATGAGCAGTTCTTC
- TRBJ1-1 TRBV6-1 many CASSRLSLQQNTEAFF TGTGCCAGCAGCCGGTTATCCTTGCAGCAGAACACTGAAGCTTTCTTT
TRBD2 TRBJ2-3 TRBV3-1 many CASSHGLAGDTQYF TGTGCCAGCAGCCACGGTCTAGCGGGGGATACGCAGTATTTT
TRBD2 TRBJ2-7 TRBV7-9 few CASSSLGLAGGLAYYEQYF TGTGCCAGCAGCTCCCTCGGACTAGCGGGGGGGCTAGCTTACTACGAGCAGTACTTC
TRBD2 TRBJ2-2 TRBV7-8 many CASSHVGWEGYGTGELFF TGTGCCAGCAGCCACGTAGGGTGGGAGGGGTACGGGACCGGGGAGCTGTTTTTT
- TRBJ1-1 TRBV2 many CASKPTENTEAFF TGTGCCAGCAAACCGACGGAGAACACTGAAGCTTTCTTT
TRBD1 TRBJ2-3 TRBV5-5 few CASSLQGAADTQYF TGTGCCAGCAGCCTACAGGGGGCCGCGGATACGCAGTATTTT
TRBD1 TRBJ1-3 TRBV6-1 few CASSDRQGTRSGNAIYF TGTGCCAGCAGTGATCGACAGGGAACCCGCTCTGGAAACGCCATATATTTT
- TRBJ2-5 TRBV3-1 few CASSQNGGQYF TGTGCCAGCAGCCAAAACGGGGGCCAGTACTTC
- TRBJ1-5 TRBV4-1 few CASSRLLANQPQHF TGCGCCAGCAGCCGTCTCCTCGCCAATCAGCCCCAGCATTTT
- TRBJ1-1 TRBV7-2 many CASSLGQRTEAFF TGTGCCAGCAGCCTAGGACAGCGCACTGAAGCTTTCTTT
- TRBJ2-7 TRBV7-9 - CASSLSAGLSYEQYF TGTGCCAGCAGCTTATCTGCGGGATTATCCTACGAGCAGTACTTC
- TRBJ2-2 TRBV7-2 many CASSLEWGAGELFF TGTGCCAGCAGCTTAGAGTGGGGGGCCGGGGAGCTGTTTTTT
- TRBJ2-7 TRBV11-2 once CASSFRQVLNWDSGGYEQYF TGTGCCAGCAGCTTTAGACAGGTGCTGAATTGGGACTCTGGGGGCTACGAGCAGTACTTC
TRBD1 TRBJ2-6 TRBV7-2 few CASSLPQGAAGANVLTF TGTGCCAGCAGCTTACCACAGGGGGCGGCCGGGGCCAACGTCCTGACTTTC
- TRBJ2-7 TRBV28 few CASSLGLIGQRWNVSSHEQYF TGTGCCAGCAGTTTAGGCCTCATAGGGCAGAGGTGGAACGTAAGCTCCCACGAGCAGTACTTC
- TRBJ1-1 TRBV7-2 - CASSYVAQEAFF TGTGCCAGCAGCTACGTGGCACAAGAAGCTTTCTTT
TRBD2 TRBJ2-5 TRBV10-3 - CAISTSGIGRVTQYF TGTGCCATCAGTACTAGCGGGATAGGGAGAGTGACCCAGTACTTC
TRBD2 TRBJ2-5 TRBV19 few CATGGTQKETQYF TGTGCCACGGGGGGGACTCAAAAAGAGACCCAGTACTTC
- TRBJ1-3 TRBV6-2/TRBV6-3 many CASSPHPTLLSGNTIYF TGTGCCAGCAGTCCTCACCCGACACTGCTCTCTGGAAACACCATATATTTT
- TRBJ1-2 TRBV18 few CASSPDPNYGYTF TGTGCCAGCTCACCAGATCCTAACTATGGCTACACCTTC